This T cell receptor beta chain was identified in a study of spatial heterogeneity in lung cancer. Study overall: The mean occurrence of each unique TCR and UMI combination in raw reads exceeded eight.

Study-level points and caveats: Ubiquitous, expanded tumor-derived TCRs were more frequently observed in blood at resection than at follow-up.

With regard to this clonotype: Its antigen is currently unknown.

V lost 2 bases and J lost 2, with 9 bases in between. The CDR3 loop spans 15 amino acids. The germline V gene encodes CDR1 SGHAT and CDR2 FQNNGV. Indicated time point: sample taken at primary tumor resection. Whole RNA was taken from tumor, nontumor lung or frozen PBMC; it was then sequenced unsorted. Patients with untreated early-stage non-small cell lung cancer, numbering 72, were the donors. Unique molecular identifiers tagged every individual TCR cDNA molecule. TCRdb used MiXCR to reprocess the 5' RACE reads, holding one entry per CDR3 protein. The sample includes about 7,300 distinct CDR3 sequences, roughly a fifth of them seen just once.

This chain connects TRBV11-2 to TRBJ2-2; D unresolved. Specimen: PBMCs, collected at surgery. The receptor was derived from a female donor with early-stage non-small cell lung cancer. CDR3 sequence: CASSLIRSNTGELFF. The CDR3 region has the DNA TGTGCCAGCAGCTTAATTCGAAGTAACACCGGGGAGCTGTTTTTT.